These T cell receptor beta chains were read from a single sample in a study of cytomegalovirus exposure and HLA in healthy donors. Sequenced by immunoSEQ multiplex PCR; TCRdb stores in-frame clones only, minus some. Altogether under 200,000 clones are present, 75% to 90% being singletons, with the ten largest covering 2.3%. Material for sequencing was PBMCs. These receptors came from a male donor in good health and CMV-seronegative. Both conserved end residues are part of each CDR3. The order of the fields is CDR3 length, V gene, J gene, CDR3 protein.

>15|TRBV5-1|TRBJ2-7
CASSSRPTSGRVYDF
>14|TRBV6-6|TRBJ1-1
CASTILETGLEAFF
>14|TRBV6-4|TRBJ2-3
CASSDSGLSDTQYF
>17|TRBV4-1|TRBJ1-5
CASSQEGHPAPNQPQHF
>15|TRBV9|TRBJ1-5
CASSVGGQPNQPQHF
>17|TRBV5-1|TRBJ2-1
CASSLVRGRSSYNEQFF
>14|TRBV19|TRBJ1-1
CASSIQGMNTEAFF
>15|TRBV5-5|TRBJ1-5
CASSPIGDSNQPQHF
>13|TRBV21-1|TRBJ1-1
CASSKAPCTEAFF
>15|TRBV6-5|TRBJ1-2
CASRPTGTGSHGYTF
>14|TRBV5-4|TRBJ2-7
CASSLARGSYEQYF
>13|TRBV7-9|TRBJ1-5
CASSSGKNQPQHF
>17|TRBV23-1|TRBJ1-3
CASSQQGESCSGNTIYF
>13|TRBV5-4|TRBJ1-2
CASSIQGQPGYTF
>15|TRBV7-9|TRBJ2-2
CASSLRLGAGVELFF
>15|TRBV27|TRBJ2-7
CASTTPSSGFTQQYF
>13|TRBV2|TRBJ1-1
CASSAQGPTEAFF
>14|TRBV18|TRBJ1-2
CASSPGGEPYGYTF
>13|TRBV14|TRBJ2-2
CASSQARSGELFF
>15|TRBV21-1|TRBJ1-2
CASSLPRPGGYGYTF
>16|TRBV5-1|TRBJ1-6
CASSLEVRSSGSPLHF
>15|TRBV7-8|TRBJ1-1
CASSLVRDRNTEAFF
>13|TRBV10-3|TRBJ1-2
CAITSDRAYGYTF
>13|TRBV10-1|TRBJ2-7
CASREGTGFPAYF
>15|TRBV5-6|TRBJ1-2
CASSFIAAGIYGYTF
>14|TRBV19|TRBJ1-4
CASSIATSREKLFF
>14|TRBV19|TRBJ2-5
CASSRQGPLGSQYF
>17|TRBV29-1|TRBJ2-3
CSAGGALLATSTDTQYF
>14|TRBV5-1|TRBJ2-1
CASSLQGARNEQFF
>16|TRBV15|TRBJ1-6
CATSRGISSYNSPLHF